The TCR beta chain described here comes from a study of T cells in Graves' hyperthyroidism and ophthalmopathy. Study-wide context: Sampling of peripheral blood happened at initial diagnosis, prior to any treatment. Points from the study as a whole: Blood held most thyroid clonotypes expanded above 0.001 frequency.

This clonotype was detected only a few times. The antigen is undetermined. The CDR3 loop spans 15 amino acids. Germline values: CDR1 DFQATT, CDR2 SNEGSKA (reference sequence). The ends lost 0 bases at V and 4 bases at J; junction bases unmatched: 7. RNA transcripts served as the template for amplifying TCR beta CDR3 regions. The TCR CDR3 first-round RT-PCR relied on the HTBI primer set. TCRdb reanalysed the multiplex PCR reads using MiXCR and keeps one entry per CDR3 protein. The sample records 550,000 to 850,000 distinct CDR3 sequences, around 20% being singletons. Used for diagnoses were clinical symptoms, serum thyroxine and TRAb, thyroid ultrasound and orbital computed tomography.

This TCR was sampled from a woman between 50 and 59 years old with Graves' hyperthyroidism that later progressed to Graves' ophthalmopathy. Sequenced sample: blood. This chain joins TRBV20-1 and TRBJ2-5; 8 bases match TRBD1. CDR3 in amino acids: CSARDPLQGVETQYF. The DNA of the CDR3 is TGCAGTGCTAGAGATCCCCTACAGGGGGTAGAGACCCAGTACTTC.